The rows below give T cell receptor beta chains drawn from one sample of a study of T-cell reconstitution after alpha-beta-depleted transplantation in children. TCRdb independently ran MiXCR on the PCR reads; one entry per CDR3 protein. The table includes about 640,000 distinct CDR3 sequences, around a sixth detected once. The sample in question was PBMCs from the stem cell graft donor, obtained from the stem cell graft. Every receptor here comes from a human donor who donated a stem cell graft to a child with acute myeloid leukemia. The CDR3 runs from the conserved cysteine through the conserved F or W. A D gene is named only where the DNA matches it firmly. Rows may omit the clone size; those that give it use once, few, many or a size class.

v_gene: TRBV29-1
abundance: many
j_gene: TRBJ2-5
d_gene: NA
CDR3nt: TGCAGCGTGGCACAGGGCCAAGAGACCCAGTACTTC
CDR3aa: CSVAQGQETQYF

v_gene: TRBV20-1
abundance: many
j_gene: TRBJ1-1
d_gene: NA
CDR3nt: TGCAGTGCTAGCGTAGTGGGGGGCACTGAAGCTTTCTTT
CDR3aa: CSASVVGGTEAFF

v_gene: TRBV20-1
abundance: NA
j_gene: TRBJ2-7
d_gene: TRBD2
CDR3nt: TGCAGTGCTACCCAACTAGCGGGGGGGCTGTACGAGCAGTACTTC
CDR3aa: CSATQLAGGLYEQYF

v_gene: TRBV29-1
abundance: many
j_gene: TRBJ2-2
d_gene: TRBD2
CDR3nt: TGCAGCGCCGTAGGACTAGCCGAGAACACCGGGGAGCTGTTTTTT
CDR3aa: CSAVGLAENTGELFF

v_gene: TRBV11-2
abundance: NA
j_gene: TRBJ1-1
d_gene: NA
CDR3nt: TGTGCCAGCAGCCCTCCGAAAGGGGGCACTGAAGCTTTCTTT
CDR3aa: CASSPPKGGTEAFF

v_gene: TRBV5-5
abundance: few
j_gene: TRBJ1-3
d_gene: TRBD1
CDR3nt: TGTGCCAGCAGCGGCCGGGACAGGGACTCTGGAAACACCATATATTTT
CDR3aa: CASSGRDRDSGNTIYF

v_gene: TRBV7-2
abundance: many
j_gene: TRBJ2-5
d_gene: TRBD1
CDR3nt: TGTGCCAGCAGCCCAGTGGGGACAGCCCAAGAGACCCAGTACTTC
CDR3aa: CASSPVGTAQETQYF

v_gene: TRBV2
abundance: NA
j_gene: TRBJ1-5
d_gene: NA
CDR3nt: TGTGCCAGCAGTGAAAGGGGTTACTATAGCAATCAGCCCCAGCATTTT
CDR3aa: CASSERGYYSNQPQHF

v_gene: TRBV20-1
abundance: NA
j_gene: TRBJ1-6
d_gene: NA
CDR3nt: TGCAGTGCTAGTGGGAATGATTCACCCCTCCACTTT
CDR3aa: CSASGNDSPLHF

v_gene: TRBV13
abundance: NA
j_gene: TRBJ2-7
d_gene: NA
CDR3nt: TGTGCCAGCAGCCGACCTAGCTCCTACGAGCAGTACTTC
CDR3aa: CASSRPSSYEQYF

v_gene: TRBV12-3/TRBV12-4
abundance: many
j_gene: TRBJ2-1
d_gene: TRBD2
CDR3nt: TGTGCCAGCAGTTTGGGGAGCGGGGGGTGGAATGAGCAGTTCTTC
CDR3aa: CASSLGSGGWNEQFF

v_gene: TRBV29-1
abundance: many
j_gene: TRBJ2-1
d_gene: TRBD1
CDR3nt: TGCAGCGCCGTCCGGGACAGGACGTACAATGAGCAGTTCTTC
CDR3aa: CSAVRDRTYNEQFF

v_gene: TRBV11-1
abundance: many
j_gene: TRBJ1-1
d_gene: NA
CDR3nt: TGTGCCAGCAGCTTAAAAGGTGAAGCTTTCTTT
CDR3aa: CASSLKGEAFF

v_gene: TRBV20-1
abundance: many
j_gene: TRBJ2-1
d_gene: NA
CDR3nt: TGCAGTGCTAGAGATTTTGGCGCCGCCTACAATGAGCAGTTCTTC
CDR3aa: CSARDFGAAYNEQFF

v_gene: TRBV30
abundance: NA
j_gene: TRBJ2-5
d_gene: NA
CDR3nt: TGTGCCGGGGAACAGGGACCGGGAGAGACCCAGTACTTC
CDR3aa: CAGEQGPGETQYF

v_gene: TRBV10-3
abundance: few
j_gene: TRBJ1-5
d_gene: NA
CDR3nt: TGTGCCATCAGTGAGAGGGGGGCGAATCAGCCCCAGCATTTT
CDR3aa: CAISERGANQPQHF

v_gene: TRBV6-6
abundance: many
j_gene: TRBJ1-2
d_gene: NA
CDR3nt: TGTGCCAGCAGGGACAGAGCCTATGGCTACACCTTC
CDR3aa: CASRDRAYGYTF

v_gene: TRBV12-3/TRBV12-4
abundance: NA
j_gene: TRBJ2-1
d_gene: NA
CDR3nt: TGTGCCAGTACCCTTGAGAGGGGGTTATACAATGAGCAGTTCTTC
CDR3aa: CASTLERGLYNEQFF

v_gene: TRBV6-1
abundance: many
j_gene: TRBJ2-3
d_gene: TRBD2
CDR3nt: TGTGCCAGCAGTCCACCGACTAGCGGGGGGCTTGCAGATACGCAGTATTTT
CDR3aa: CASSPPTSGGLADTQYF

v_gene: TRBV11-2
abundance: few
j_gene: TRBJ1-4
d_gene: TRBD1
CDR3nt: TGTGCCAGCAGCTTAGATCGGACAGGGGGGCTTCACGCAACTAATGAAAAACTGTTTTTT
CDR3aa: CASSLDRTGGLHATNEKLFF

v_gene: TRBV12-3/TRBV12-4
abundance: NA
j_gene: TRBJ2-7
d_gene: NA
CDR3nt: TGTGCCAGCAGTTTTATACCCTACGAGCAGTACTTC
CDR3aa: CASSFIPYEQYF

v_gene: TRBV20-1
abundance: many
j_gene: TRBJ2-3
d_gene: NA
CDR3nt: TGCAGTGCTAGAGATGGGAAGGGGAAGGAAGATACGCAGTATTTT
CDR3aa: CSARDGKGKEDTQYF

v_gene: TRBV20-1
abundance: NA
j_gene: TRBJ1-2
d_gene: NA
CDR3nt: TGCAGTGCTAGAAGGATGAACTATGGCTACACCTTC
CDR3aa: CSARRMNYGYTF

v_gene: TRBV20-1
abundance: many
j_gene: TRBJ1-1
d_gene: NA
CDR3nt: TGCAGTGCTAGACAGGGGAACACTGAAGCTTTCTTT
CDR3aa: CSARQGNTEAFF

v_gene: TRBV10-3
abundance: many
j_gene: TRBJ2-5
d_gene: NA
CDR3nt: TGTGCCATCAGTGATGAAGGGTTAGTGGAGACCCAGTACTTC
CDR3aa: CAISDEGLVETQYF

v_gene: TRBV7-9
abundance: many
j_gene: TRBJ2-1
d_gene: NA
CDR3nt: TGTGCCAGCAGCTCCACCCCGAGTGATGAGCAGTTCTTC
CDR3aa: CASSSTPSDEQFF

v_gene: TRBV20-1
abundance: many
j_gene: TRBJ2-1
d_gene: NA
CDR3nt: TGCAGTGCTCCCCCGGAGGGAGGGGGTCGTATCTACAATGAGCAGTTCTTC
CDR3aa: CSAPPEGGGRIYNEQFF

v_gene: TRBV5-1
abundance: many
j_gene: TRBJ2-2
d_gene: NA
CDR3nt: TGCGCCAGCAGCTCGCAGGCAGGGACCGGGGAGCTGTTTTTT
CDR3aa: CASSSQAGTGELFF

v_gene: TRBV12-3/TRBV12-4
abundance: NA
j_gene: TRBJ1-5
d_gene: NA
CDR3nt: TGTGCCAGCAGTTTAGCAGAGGGGACGGGTAATCAGCCCCAGCATTTT
CDR3aa: CASSLAEGTGNQPQHF

v_gene: TRBV10-3
abundance: many
j_gene: TRBJ2-7
d_gene: TRBD2
CDR3nt: TGTGCCATCAGCCGACGTACGGCCGGGACTAGCGGGGGAGCCACCTACGAGCAGTACTTC
CDR3aa: CAISRRTAGTSGGATYEQYF

v_gene: TRBV11-3
abundance: NA
j_gene: TRBJ2-3
d_gene: TRBD2
CDR3nt: TGTGCCAGCAGCTTAGGAGCCCCGGGACTAGCGGGGGGGGCCAAAAGGACAGATACGCAGTATTTT
CDR3aa: CASSLGAPGLAGGAKRTDTQYF

v_gene: TRBV20-1
abundance: many
j_gene: TRBJ1-1
d_gene: NA
CDR3nt: TGCAGTGCTAGAGATGGCAGTGGTTACACTGAAGCTTTCTTT
CDR3aa: CSARDGSGYTEAFF

v_gene: TRBV12-3/TRBV12-4
abundance: many
j_gene: TRBJ2-5
d_gene: TRBD1
CDR3nt: TGTGCCAGCAGTTTACGGCAGGGGGCGGGAGAGACCCAGTACTTC
CDR3aa: CASSLRQGAGETQYF

v_gene: TRBV5-5
abundance: many
j_gene: TRBJ1-5
d_gene: TRBD1
CDR3nt: TGTGCCAGCAGCCCGGACAGGGCAGGACAGCCCCAGCATTTT
CDR3aa: CASSPDRAGQPQHF

v_gene: TRBV12-3/TRBV12-4
abundance: many
j_gene: TRBJ2-5
d_gene: TRBD1
CDR3nt: TGTGCCAGCAGCCCACAGGGGGAGACCCAGTACTTC
CDR3aa: CASSPQGETQYF

v_gene: TRBV5-6
abundance: NA
j_gene: TRBJ2-2
d_gene: TRBD1
CDR3nt: TGTGCCAGCAGCCCGCTGACTCGGACAGGGGGCTCAGCTGGGGAGCTGTTTTTT
CDR3aa: CASSPLTRTGGSAGELFF

v_gene: TRBV5-1
abundance: NA
j_gene: TRBJ2-3
d_gene: NA
CDR3nt: TGCGCCAGCAGCTTGTGGGCGGGGATCACAGATACGCAGTATTTT
CDR3aa: CASSLWAGITDTQYF

v_gene: TRBV6-1
abundance: many
j_gene: TRBJ2-1
d_gene: TRBD2
CDR3nt: TGTGCCACTTCCCTAGGGACTAGGCCGGTTCAAGAGCAGTTCTTC
CDR3aa: CATSLGTRPVQEQFF

v_gene: TRBV12-3/TRBV12-4
abundance: many
j_gene: TRBJ2-3
d_gene: TRBD2
CDR3nt: TGTGCCAGCAGTGGCGGGGGGATGAATACGCAGTATTTT
CDR3aa: CASSGGGMNTQYF

v_gene: TRBV29-1
abundance: many
j_gene: TRBJ2-7
d_gene: NA
CDR3nt: TGCAGCGCCCAAGCGTTGGGTTACGAGCAGTACTTC
CDR3aa: CSAQALGYEQYF

v_gene: TRBV6-5
abundance: many
j_gene: TRBJ2-1
d_gene: TRBD2
CDR3nt: TGTGCCAGCACATGGACTAGCGGGGGGGTCAATGAGCAGTTCTTC
CDR3aa: CASTWTSGGVNEQFF

v_gene: TRBV20-1
abundance: many
j_gene: TRBJ1-1
d_gene: TRBD1
CDR3nt: TGCAGTGCCACGGGACAGGGAAGGACTGAAGCTTTCTTT
CDR3aa: CSATGQGRTEAFF

v_gene: TRBV7-7
abundance: NA
j_gene: TRBJ2-2
d_gene: NA
CDR3nt: TGTGCCAGCAGCCCATACGGGGCAGGGAGTCCCGGGGAGCTGTTTTTT
CDR3aa: CASSPYGAGSPGELFF

v_gene: TRBV5-1
abundance: few
j_gene: TRBJ2-5
d_gene: TRBD2
CDR3nt: TGCGCCAGCAGCTTGACTAGCGGGCGACAAGAGACCCAGTACTTC
CDR3aa: CASSLTSGRQETQYF

v_gene: TRBV7-2
abundance: NA
j_gene: TRBJ1-1
d_gene: NA
CDR3nt: TGTGCCAGCAGCTTCGACCTGCGGGGTGAAGCTTTCTTT
CDR3aa: CASSFDLRGEAFF